The sequence of this T cell receptor beta chain was determined in a study of Ad26.COV2.S vaccination and SARS-CoV-2 variants. Treatment denoted: over 15 received Ad26.COV2.S at low or high dose, single or two shots; 5 received placebo; per-sample allocation not given. Sampling was done on day 63 after the first vaccine or placebo injection. The repertoire was sequenced with immunoSEQ multiplex PCR; TCRdb's copy has only in-frame clones and lacks some. Counted here are approximately 410,000 clones, 92% occurring once; the ten biggest clones make up roughly 1.7%. Concerning this clone itself: Its antigen is still unknown.

With 7 bases clipped from V and 7 bases from J, the junction kept 11 bases outside the gene matches. Germline CDR1 is SGDLS and CDR2 is YYNGEE. CDR3 size: 15 residues. Findings and limits, study-wide: Vaccine recipients posted higher spike-specific TCR breadth than their placebo counterparts.

This clonotype was obtained from a person between 18 and 65 years old who received the Ad26.COV2.S COVID-19 vaccine or a placebo. This specimen consisted of peripheral blood, obtained in a trial of Ad26.COV2.S vaccine versus placebo. The chain recombines TRBV9 with TRBJ2-2; TRBD2 agrees at 9 bases. This chain's CDR3 is CASASAGGPIGELFF. The CDR3 DNA follows: TGTGCCAGCGCGTCTGCGGGGGGGCCTATCGGGGAGCTGTTTTTT.